This TCR beta chain was sequenced in a study of blood T cells in healthy people across ages. Findings and caveats of the study: Naive CD4+ cells and diversity were both higher in long-lived donors than in aged donors.

A second PCR, run for roughly 7 to 12 cycles, used a sample-barcoded 5' primer plus a J-beta primer mix. Every cDNA molecule bore a tag from a template-switch adaptor containing 12 random nucleotides. TCRdb re-analysed the 5' RACE reads in MiXCR, keeping a single row per CDR3 protein. Among approximately 780,000 distinct CDR3 sequences listed, about 26% were seen once. The germline gives CDR1 WSHSY, CDR2 SAAADI. This CDR3 has 14 amino acids. V was shortened by 8 bases and J by 1 base, with 12 bases between the two germline ends. A remark on this clonotype: The antigen is unknown.

These data are also associated with another study on T cells of mothers and their children.

This TCR was recovered from a boy aged 5-17 years in good health. The chain links TRBV10-2 to TRBJ2-1; perhaps TRBD2 as D (6 bases). Sequencing was performed on blood. CDR3 sequence reads: CASEAGLSYNEQFF. The CDR3 DNA sequence: TGCGCCAGCGAAGCGGGCCTTTCCTACAATGAGCAGTTCTTC.